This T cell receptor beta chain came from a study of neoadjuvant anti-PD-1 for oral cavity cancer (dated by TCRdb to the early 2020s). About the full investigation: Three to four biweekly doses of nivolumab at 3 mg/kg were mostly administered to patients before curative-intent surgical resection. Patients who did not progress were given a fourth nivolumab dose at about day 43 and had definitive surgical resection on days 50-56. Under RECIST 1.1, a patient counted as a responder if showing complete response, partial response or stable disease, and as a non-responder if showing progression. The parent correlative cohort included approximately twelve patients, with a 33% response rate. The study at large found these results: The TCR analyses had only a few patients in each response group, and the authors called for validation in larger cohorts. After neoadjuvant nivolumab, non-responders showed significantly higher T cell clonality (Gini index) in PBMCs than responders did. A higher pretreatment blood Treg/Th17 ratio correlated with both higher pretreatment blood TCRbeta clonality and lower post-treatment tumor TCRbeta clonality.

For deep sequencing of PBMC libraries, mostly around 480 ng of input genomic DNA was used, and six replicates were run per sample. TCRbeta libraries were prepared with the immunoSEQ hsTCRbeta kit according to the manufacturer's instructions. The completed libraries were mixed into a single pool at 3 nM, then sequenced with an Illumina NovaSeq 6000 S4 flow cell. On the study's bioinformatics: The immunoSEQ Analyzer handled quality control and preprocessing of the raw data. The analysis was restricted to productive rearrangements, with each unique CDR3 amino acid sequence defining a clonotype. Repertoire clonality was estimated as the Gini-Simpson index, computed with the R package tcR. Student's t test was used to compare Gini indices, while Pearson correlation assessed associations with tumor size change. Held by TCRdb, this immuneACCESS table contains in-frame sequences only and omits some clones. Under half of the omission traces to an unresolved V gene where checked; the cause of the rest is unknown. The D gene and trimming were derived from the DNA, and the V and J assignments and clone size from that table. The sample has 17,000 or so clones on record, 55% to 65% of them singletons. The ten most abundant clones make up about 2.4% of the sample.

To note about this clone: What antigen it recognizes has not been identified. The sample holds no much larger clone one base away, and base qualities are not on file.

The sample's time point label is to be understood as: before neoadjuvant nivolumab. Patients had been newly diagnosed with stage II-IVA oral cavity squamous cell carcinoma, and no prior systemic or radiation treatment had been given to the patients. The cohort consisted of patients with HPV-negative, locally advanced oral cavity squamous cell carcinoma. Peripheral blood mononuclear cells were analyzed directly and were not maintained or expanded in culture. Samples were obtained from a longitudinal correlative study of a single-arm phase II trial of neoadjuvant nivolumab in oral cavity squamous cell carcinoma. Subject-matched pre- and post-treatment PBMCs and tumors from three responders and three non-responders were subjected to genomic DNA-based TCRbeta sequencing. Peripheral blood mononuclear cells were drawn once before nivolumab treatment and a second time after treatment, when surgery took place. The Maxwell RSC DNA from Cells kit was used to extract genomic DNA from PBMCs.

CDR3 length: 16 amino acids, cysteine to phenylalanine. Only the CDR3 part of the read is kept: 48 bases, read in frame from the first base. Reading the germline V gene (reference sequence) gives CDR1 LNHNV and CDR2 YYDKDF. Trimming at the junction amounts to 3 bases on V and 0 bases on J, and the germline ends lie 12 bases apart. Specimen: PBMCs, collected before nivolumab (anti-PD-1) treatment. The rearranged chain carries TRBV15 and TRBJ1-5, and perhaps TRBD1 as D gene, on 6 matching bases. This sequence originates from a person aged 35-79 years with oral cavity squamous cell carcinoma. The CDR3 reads CATSSEQGFSNQPQHF. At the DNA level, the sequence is TGTGCCACCAGCAGCGAACAGGGCTTTAGCAATCAGCCCCAGCATTTT.